What follows describes a single T cell receptor beta chain. It lacks a known antigen. Base qualities are not at hand, and no much larger clone is one base apart. The entry originates in a study of blood T cell repertoires in COVID-19 (dated by TCRdb to the early 2020s). General notes on the study: Samples covering the acute and convalescent phases of COVID-19 were provided by collaborators in the United States, Italy and Spain. Where available, HLA class I and class II types were obtained from metadata supplied by the sample provider rather than from assay-based typing. The repertoires were released in a freely available public database meant as a resource for research on the immune response to SARS-CoV-2. Subjects who had been exposed to COVID-19, were actively infected with it, or had recovered from it provided the deeply sampled blood TCRbeta repertoires that made up the dataset. A de-identified subject ID, COVID-19 status, age in years and sex were almost always included in the sample metadata. Samples were obtained from the ongoing ImmuneRACE study (first 160 participants) and from about 1,300 subjects provided by 6 global collaborators. The prospective study material was composed of cDNA or gDNA derived from T cells, B-cell-depleted T cells, or PBMCs. What the research found in general, with its limitations: The quantity of clinical and demographic metadata differed by source and by participant and was supplied without curation.

Whole blood was collected in K2EDTA tubes by collaborating institutions according to the institutions' own protocols. Collaborator samples were shipped for TCRbeta analysis as frozen whole blood, isolated PBMCs, or DNA extracted from either sample type. As encoded in the germline V gene, CDR1 is SQVTM while CDR2 is ANQGSEA. Including the terminal cysteine and phenylalanine, the CDR3 comprises 14 residues. This entry keeps only the CDR3 DNA: 42 bases, framed from base 1. Compared with germline, V lacks 6 bases and J lacks 0 bases; bases without a gene match: 7. TCRbeta CDR3 regions were amplified from genomic DNA using the immunoSEQ Assay, a bias-controlled multiplex PCR. In the source study's methods: Nucleated cell counts per sample were estimated from amplification of reference gene primers within the assay. To quantify the absolute abundance of each unique TCRbeta CDR3 rearrangement, sequence reads were collapsed and filtered. For each sample, productive Simpson clonality was calculated as the square root of Simpson's diversity index over productive rearrangements. In its TCRdb copy, this immuneACCESS table keeps in-frame sequences only and misses some clones. Where compared with another copy, unresolved V genes explain less than half of these, and the others have no known cause. V and J calls plus clone size are reproduced from that table; the DNA served to infer D and trimming. This sample holds approximately 120,000 clones; approximately 82% were observed only once. 7.9% of the sample lies in the top ten.

Sequenced: peripheral blood. The TCR comes from a woman aged 80 or over with active or convalescent COVID-19. The chain uses TRBV29-1 and TRBJ1-1, and 7 bases in between align with TRBD1. The nucleotides are TGCAGCGTGAAGGGACAGCGGATGAACACTGAAGCTTTCTTT. It codes for CSVKGQRMNTEAFF.